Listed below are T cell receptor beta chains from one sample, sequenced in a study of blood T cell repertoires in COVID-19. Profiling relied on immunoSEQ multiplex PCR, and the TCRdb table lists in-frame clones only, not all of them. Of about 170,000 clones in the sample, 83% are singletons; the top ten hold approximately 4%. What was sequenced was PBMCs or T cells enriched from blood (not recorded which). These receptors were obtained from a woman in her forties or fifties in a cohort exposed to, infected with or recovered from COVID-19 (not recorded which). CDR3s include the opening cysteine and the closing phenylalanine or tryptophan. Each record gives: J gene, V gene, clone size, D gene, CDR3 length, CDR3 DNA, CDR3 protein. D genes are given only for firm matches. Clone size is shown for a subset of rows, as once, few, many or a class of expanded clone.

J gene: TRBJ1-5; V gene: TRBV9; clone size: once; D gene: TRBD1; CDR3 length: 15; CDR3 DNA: TGTGCCAGCAGCGCCTCCGGGACAGGCAATCAGCCCCAGCATTTT; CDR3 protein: CASSASGTGNQPQHF
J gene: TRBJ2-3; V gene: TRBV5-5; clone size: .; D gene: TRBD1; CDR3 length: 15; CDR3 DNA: TGTGCCAGCAGCTTTTCAGGACAGGTCACAGATACGCAGTATTTT; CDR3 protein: CASSFSGQVTDTQYF
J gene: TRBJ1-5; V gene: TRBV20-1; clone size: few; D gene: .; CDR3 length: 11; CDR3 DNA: TGCAGTGCTAGTCCACTAGGGCCCCAGCATTTT; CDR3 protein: CSASPLGPQHF
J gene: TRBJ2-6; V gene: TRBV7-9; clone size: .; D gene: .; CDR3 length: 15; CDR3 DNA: TGTGCCAGCAGCCAACTTTCATCCGAGGTCAACGTCCTGACTTTC; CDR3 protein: CASSQLSSEVNVLTF
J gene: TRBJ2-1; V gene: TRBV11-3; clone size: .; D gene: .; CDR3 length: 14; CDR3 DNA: TGTGCCAGCAGCCCTAGCGCATCCTACAATGAGCAGTTCTTC; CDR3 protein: CASSPSASYNEQFF
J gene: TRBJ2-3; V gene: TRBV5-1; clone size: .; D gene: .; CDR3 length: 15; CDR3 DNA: TGCGCCAGCAGCTTGCAGAACCTAGCCCCAGATACGCAGTATTTT; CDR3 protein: CASSLQNLAPDTQYF
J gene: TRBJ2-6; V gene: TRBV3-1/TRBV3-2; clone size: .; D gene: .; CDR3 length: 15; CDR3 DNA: TGTGCCAGCAGCCAAGTAGCTTCTGGGGCCAACGTCCTGACTTTC; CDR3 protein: CASSQVASGANVLTF
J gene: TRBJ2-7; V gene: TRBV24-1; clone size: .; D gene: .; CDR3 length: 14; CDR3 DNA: TGTGCCACCAGTGAGGGCCCCATTACCTACGAGCAGTACTTC; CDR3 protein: CATSEGPITYEQYF
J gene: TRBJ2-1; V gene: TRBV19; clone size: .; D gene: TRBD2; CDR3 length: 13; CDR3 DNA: TGTGCCAGTAGTGAGAGCGGGAGAACGCAGCAGTTCTTC; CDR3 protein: CASSESGRTQQFF
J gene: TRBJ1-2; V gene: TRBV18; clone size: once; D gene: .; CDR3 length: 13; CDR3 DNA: TGTGCCAGCTCACCGGTTAGCTCCTATGGCTACACCTTC; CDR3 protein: CASSPVSSYGYTF
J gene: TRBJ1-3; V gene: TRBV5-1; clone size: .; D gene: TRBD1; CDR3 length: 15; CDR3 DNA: TGCGCCAGCTCCGGGACAGGGGGTTCTGGAAACACCATATATTTT; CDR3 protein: CASSGTGGSGNTIYF
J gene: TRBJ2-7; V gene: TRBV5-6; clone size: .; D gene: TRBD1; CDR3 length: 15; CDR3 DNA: TGTGCCAGCAGCCCAGGCGGGACAGGGGATGGCGAGCAGTACTTC; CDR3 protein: CASSPGGTGDGEQYF
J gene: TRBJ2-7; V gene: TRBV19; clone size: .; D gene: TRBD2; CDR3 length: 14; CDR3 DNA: TGTGCCAGTAGGCCCGGGGGGGGGCTCTACGAGCAGTACTTC; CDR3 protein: CASRPGGGLYEQYF
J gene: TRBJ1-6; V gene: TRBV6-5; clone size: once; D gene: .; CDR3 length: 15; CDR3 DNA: TGTGCCAGCAGCTTCGAGGGTTCCGGGAATTCACCCCTCCACTTT; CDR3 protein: CASSFEGSGNSPLHF
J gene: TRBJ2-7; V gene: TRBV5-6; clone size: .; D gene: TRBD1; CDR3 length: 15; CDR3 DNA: TGTGCCAGCAGAATGGGGGACAGGGTTGGCTACGAGCAGTACTTC; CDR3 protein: CASRMGDRVGYEQYF
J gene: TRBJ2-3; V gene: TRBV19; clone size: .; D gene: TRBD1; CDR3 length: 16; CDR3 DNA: TGTGCCAGTACCCCCCGGGACAGGGGGCATGGAGATACGCAGTATTTT; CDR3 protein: CASTPRDRGHGDTQYF
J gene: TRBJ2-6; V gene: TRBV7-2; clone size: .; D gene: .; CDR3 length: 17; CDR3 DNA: TGTGCCAGCAGCTTAGGTCCCCCTCTTTCTGGGGCCAACGTCCTGACTTTC; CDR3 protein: CASSLGPPLSGANVLTF
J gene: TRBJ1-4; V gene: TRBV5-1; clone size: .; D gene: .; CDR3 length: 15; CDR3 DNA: TGCGCCAGCAGCCATGCGGAGGGGCCCCTTGAAAAACTGTTTTTT; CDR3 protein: CASSHAEGPLEKLFF
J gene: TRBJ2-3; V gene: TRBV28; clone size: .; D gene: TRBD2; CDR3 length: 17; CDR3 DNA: TGTGCCAGCAGTTCCACCGGGACTAGCGGGGGGGCAGATACGCAGTATTTT; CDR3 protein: CASSSTGTSGGADTQYF
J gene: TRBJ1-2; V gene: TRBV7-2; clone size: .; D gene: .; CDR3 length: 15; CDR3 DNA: TGTGCCAGCAGCTTAGACGCAGGCTTCGACTATGGCTACACCTTC; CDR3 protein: CASSLDAGFDYGYTF
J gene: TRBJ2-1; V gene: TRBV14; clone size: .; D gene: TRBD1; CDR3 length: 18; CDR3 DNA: TGTGCCAGCAGCCAAGTAGTTTGCGGGACAGGCCCCTACAATGAGCAGTTCTTC; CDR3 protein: CASSQVVCGTGPYNEQFF
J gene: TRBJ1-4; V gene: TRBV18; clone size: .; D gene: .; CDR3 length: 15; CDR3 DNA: TGTGCCAGCTCACGCCTCGGGACACAGAACGAAAAACTGTTTTTT; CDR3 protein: CASSRLGTQNEKLFF